A single T cell receptor (beta chain) is shown here with its context. Its specificity is not known. This CDR3 region has 14 residues. Germline V gene data show CDR1 as KGHSH and CDR2 as LQKENI. Trimming stripped 5 bases from V and 5 bases from J, with 15 bases between. Sequencing was performed with immunoSEQ multiplex PCR; in TCRdb, only in-frame clones are kept and a portion is missing. The table lists roughly 81,000 clones, around 83% of them singletons, with 0.83% in the top ten. The sample is drawn from a study of graft-versus-host responses after intestinal transplantation. The V and J genes are TRBV18 and TRBJ2-5, with D maybe TRBD1 (5 bases). The sample was unstimulated CD4+ T cells sorted from spleen or lymph node cells, taken before intestinal transplant. The TCR comes from a human donor who received an intestinal transplant. The DNA of the CDR3 is TGTGCCAGCTCATTCTCACAGGTAGTGGAGACCCAGTACTTC. Translating it yields CASSFSQVVETQYF.